This T cell receptor (beta chain) was captured by sequencing in a study of T-cell memory formation after mild COVID-19. Comment on this clonotype: Antigen unknown.

5'RACE with constant-segment primers built TCRalpha and TCRbeta cDNA libraries with UMIs. A single record per CDR3 protein comes from TCRdb applying MiXCR to the 5' RACE reads. The repertoire holds about 430,000 distinct CDR3 sequences, with roughly 18% as singletons. There are 13 residues in the CDR3. In germline, CDR1 is SGHAT, CDR2 FQNNGV. Deletions cut 1 base from V and 6 bases from J, with 7 bases between. Study observations and caveats: Clones that got smaller from day 15 to 85 had even CD4/CD8, while clones growing later tipped toward CD4+. Several responding clones turned up in pre-infection memory, indicating that cross-reactive memory may have taken part. For second-wave clones that peaked at day 37, SARS-CoV-2 specificity went unverified.

This TCR came from a man aged 18 to 30 who had mild COVID-19 (a few samples of this study predate the infection). Cell type and time point are not known. J is TRBJ2-1 and V is TRBV11-2, with D perhaps TRBD1 or TRBD2 (5 bases each). The specimen was PBMCs or a T cell subset sorted from them (not recorded which). The CDR3: CASSLVGVNEQFF. As DNA, the CDR3 is TGTGCCAGCAGCTTAGTGGGGGTCAATGAGCAGTTCTTC.